Below, 17 T cell receptor beta chains from the same sample are listed, as sequenced in a study of blood T cell repertoires in COVID-19. Clones were sequenced by immunoSEQ multiplex PCR, and TCRdb holds only the in-frame ones, with some missing. The repertoire has 150,000 to 200,000 clones, 79% of them found once; the top ten carry 5.5% to 7%. The source material was peripheral blood. Receptor source: a middle-aged woman with COVID-19, enrolled during active disease.

The CDR3 protein is CASNTGVQETQYF. In DNA, the CDR3 is TGTGCCAGCAATACAGGGGTCCAAGAGACCCAGTACTTC. This chain uses TRBV7-9 with TRBJ2-5; TRBD1 matches 7 bases. Looked up from germline, CDR1 is SEHNR and CDR2 is FQNEAQ (reference sequence). Trimming at V came to 7 bases and at J to 1 base, leaving 3 bases not matched to a gene. The CDR3 has 13 amino acids.

The chain links TRBV6-5 to TRBJ1-2, with TRBD1 matching 8 bases. Per the germline V gene, CDR1 is MNHEY and CDR2 is SVGAGI. V dropped 0 bases and J dropped 5; count of bases not matched to a gene: 5. The CDR3 consists of 15 residues. The CDR3 DNA is TGTGCCAGCAGTTACTCGCCAGGGGGCGAATATGGCTACACCTTC. Its translation is CASSYSPGGEYGYTF.

The V and J genes are TRBV4-1 and TRBJ2-7; D might be TRBD2 (6 bases). Trimming shortened V by 2 bases and J by 6 bases, and 23 bases separated the two germline ends. Germline V gives CDR1 MGHRA, CDR2 YSYEKL. The CDR3 totals 17 residues. The CDR3 coding sequence is TGCGCCAGCAGCCAATACCTAATGGGAGGACTGAACCCCGAGCAGTACTTC. It translates to CASSQYLMGGLNPEQYF.

A word on this clone: The same CDR3 can be traced to other DNA sequences in this sample. The chain recombines TRBV5-5 with TRBJ2-7; D is unresolved. Germline V gives CDR1 SGHKS, CDR2 YYEKEE (reference sequence). The length of the CDR3 is 14 residues. Trimming shortened V by 1 base and J by 2 bases, and 10 bases separated the two germline ends. The DNA for the CDR3 is TGTGCCAGCAGCTTGCGAAGGAGTCCCTACGAGCAGTACTTC. Its protein product is CASSLRRSPYEQYF.

This clone was counted only a few times. The V and J genes are TRBV9 and TRBJ2-7, with 9 bases matching TRBD1. Germline V lookup: CDR1 SGDLS, CDR2 YYNGEE. The CDR3 is made up of 17 amino acids. V trimming: 4 bases; J trimming: 7 bases; junction bases outside the gene matches: 18. For the CDR3, the DNA is TGTGCCAGCAGCCCTATGGGGGGGGCACAGGGGGCGCGGGAGCAGTACTTC. Protein sequence: CASSPMGGAQGAREQYF.

V usage is TRBV5-4 and J usage is TRBJ2-5, with 7 nucleotides matching TRBD2. Trimming at V came to 0 bases and at J to 4 bases, leaving 9 bases not matched to a gene. The CDR3 spans 16 residues. CDR1 and CDR2 from the germline V gene are SGHNT and YYREEE (reference sequence). The CDR3 loop reads CASSLAPLGGTETQYF. DNA of the CDR3: TGTGCCAGCAGCTTGGCCCCTCTGGGGGGGACAGAGACCCAGTACTTC.

This clone was seen only once. Mismatch with germline at one junction end may stem from a read error. V usage is TRBV5-1 and J usage is TRBJ2-1; possibly TRBD1 for D (6 bases). The CDR3 consists of 14 residues. Germline CDR1 SGHRS, CDR2 YFSETQ. CDR3 bases: TGCGCCAGCAGCGTTGACAGGTCCTCCAATGAGCAGTTCTTC. Protein sequence: CASSVDRSSNEQFF.

This clone was picked up a small number of times. The rearrangement links TRBV3-1 (or the pseudogene TRBV3-2) to TRBJ1-3; a possible D gene is TRBD1 (5 bases). The CDR3 sequence is 14 residues long. The germline CDR1 and CDR2 sequences are LGHDT and YNNKEL (reference sequence). Trimming shortened V by 4 bases and J by 4 bases, and 11 bases separated the two germline ends. The CDR3 nucleotides read TGTGCCAGCAGCCCTGCAGGGAAGGGAAACACCATATATTTT. Encoded protein: CASSPAGKGNTIYF.

The chain carries TRBV7-9 and TRBJ1-1, with a possible D match to TRBD1 (5 bases). This CDR3 is 14 amino acids long. The ends were cut back, 5 bases at V and 6 bases at J, with 16 bases in the middle. CDR1 SEHNR and CDR2 FQNEAQ come from the germline V gene (reference sequence). CDR3 DNA sequence: TGTGCCAGCAGCGACGGTCAGGGAGGCGCTGAAGCTTTCTTT. Translated, it gives CASSDGQGGAEAFF.

The V and J genes are TRBV6-2 or TRBV6-3 and TRBJ2-3; TRBD2 aligns across 13 bases. This CDR3 has 13 residues. V shed 6 bases, J shed 10 bases, and the junction held 4 bases outside the gene matches. CDR1 MNHEY and CDR2 SVGEGT come from the germline V gene. The DNA of the CDR3 is TGTGCCAGCAGCCGAGGGACTAGCGGGGCGCAGTATTTT. This encodes CASSRGTSGAQYF.

V usage is TRBV11-2 and J usage is TRBJ2-3, with D uncertain. The V gene's germline CDR1 is SGHAT and CDR2 FQNNGV. The CDR3 consists of 12 residues. Trimming pared 5 bases from V and 8 bases from J, leaving 11 bases between. The CDR3 DNA reads TGTGCCAGCAGCGATGGATGGGCTACGCAGTATTTT. Translated, it gives CASSDGWATQYF.

This chain's CDR3 is CASTRQGVSSNEKLFF. DNA of the CDR3: TGTGCCAGTACTCGACAGGGGGTGTCTTCTAATGAAAAACTGTTTTTT. The chain combines TRBV19 with TRBJ1-4, with 9 positions matching TRBD1. The CDR3 consists of 16 residues. V lost 7 bases, J lost 3 bases, and 9 bases stayed unmatched. In germline, CDR1 is LNHDA, CDR2 SQIVND (reference sequence). Drawing the rest from reference TRBV19 and TRBJ1-4, the complete variable domain is DGGITQSPKYLFRKEGQNVTLSCEQNLNHDAMYWYRQDPGQGLRLIYYSQIVNDFQKGDIAEGYSVSREKKESFPLTVTSAQKNPTAFYLCASTRQGVSSNEKLFFGSGTQLSVL.

The J gene is TRBJ1-2, the V gene TRBV7-8, with 9 bases that match TRBD1. This CDR3 contains 15 residues. CDR1 SGHVS and CDR2 FQNEAQ come from the germline V gene. V shed 5 bases and J 7 bases; nucleotides not matched to a gene: 11. The CDR3 DNA reads TGTGCCAGCAGCCGAGAAGGGACAGGGATTTCTGGCTACACCTTC. Residues: CASSREGTGISGYTF.

This clone was seen a few times. The chain uses TRBV7-8 and TRBJ2-5; perhaps TRBD2 as D (6 bases). Per germline, CDR1 SGHVS and CDR2 FQNEAQ. Trimming removed 4 bases at V and 4 bases at J, with 19 bases between. The CDR3 is 16 amino acids. The chain's CDR3 is CASSSYRIPRGETQYF. The CDR3 DNA reads as TGTGCCAGCAGCTCCTATAGGATCCCGCGGGGAGAGACCCAGTACTTC. Full variable domain (rest looked up from reference TRBV7-8 and TRBJ2-5): GAGVSQSPRYKVAKRGQDVALRCDPISGHVSLFWYQQALGQGPEFLTYFQNEAQLDKSGLPSDRFFAERPEGSVSTLKIQRTQQEDSAVYLCASSSYRIPRGETQYFGPGTRLLVL.

The chain uses TRBV4-2 and TRBJ2-7, with D possibly TRBD1 on 5 matching bases. Germline loops: CDR1 LGHNA, CDR2 YNFKEQ. V was cut by 1 base and J by 2 bases, with 12 bases left in between. The CDR3 is 15 residues long. CDR3 amino acids: CASSQVTGQAYEQYF. DNA for the CDR3: TGTGCCAGCAGCCAAGTAACAGGTCAAGCCTACGAGCAGTACTTC.

The rearrangement uses TRBV18 and TRBJ2-6; 7 bases are shared with TRBD2. CDR1 and CDR2 (germline): KGHSH, LQKENI. CDR3 size: 15 residues. The V and J ends lost 3 bases and 1 base, in that order; junction bases with no gene match: 0. CDR3: CASSPRGSGANVLTF. CDR3 DNA: TGTGCCAGCTCACCGCGGGGGTCTGGGGCCAACGTCCTGACTTTC.

This clone was detected once. The chain has TRBV5-1 and TRBJ1-2; tentative D call: TRBD1 (6 bases). This CDR3 is built from 15 residues. In germline, CDR1 is SGHRS, CDR2 YFSETQ. Trimming left V 4 bases short and J 4 bases short, with 17 bases between. In nucleotides, the CDR3 is TGCGCCAGCAGCCGGGAGGATGGGGGCCCCTATGGCTACACCTTC. Translation: CASSREDGGPYGYTF.